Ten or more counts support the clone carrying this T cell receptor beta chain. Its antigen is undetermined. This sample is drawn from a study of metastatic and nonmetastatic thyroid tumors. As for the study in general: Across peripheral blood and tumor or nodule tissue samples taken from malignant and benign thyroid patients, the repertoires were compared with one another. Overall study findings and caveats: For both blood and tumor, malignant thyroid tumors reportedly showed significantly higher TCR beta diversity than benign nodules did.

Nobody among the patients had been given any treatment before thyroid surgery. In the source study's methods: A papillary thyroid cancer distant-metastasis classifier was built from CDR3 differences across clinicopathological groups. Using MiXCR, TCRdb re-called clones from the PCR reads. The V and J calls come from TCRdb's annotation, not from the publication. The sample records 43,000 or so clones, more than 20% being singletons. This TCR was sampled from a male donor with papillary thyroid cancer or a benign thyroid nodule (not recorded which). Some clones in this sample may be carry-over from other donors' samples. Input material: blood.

CDR3 coding DNA: TGTGCCAGCAGTTTATCGGGAGTGCCTTGGGAGACCCAGTACTTC. Protein: CASSLSGVPWETQYF. This chain links TRBV27 with TRBJ2-5; D perhaps matches TRBD2 (5 bases). V gave up 0 bases and J gave up 5 bases, with 13 bases separating them. Germline CDR1 and CDR2: MNHEY and SMNVEV (reference sequence). The CDR3 length is 15 residues.